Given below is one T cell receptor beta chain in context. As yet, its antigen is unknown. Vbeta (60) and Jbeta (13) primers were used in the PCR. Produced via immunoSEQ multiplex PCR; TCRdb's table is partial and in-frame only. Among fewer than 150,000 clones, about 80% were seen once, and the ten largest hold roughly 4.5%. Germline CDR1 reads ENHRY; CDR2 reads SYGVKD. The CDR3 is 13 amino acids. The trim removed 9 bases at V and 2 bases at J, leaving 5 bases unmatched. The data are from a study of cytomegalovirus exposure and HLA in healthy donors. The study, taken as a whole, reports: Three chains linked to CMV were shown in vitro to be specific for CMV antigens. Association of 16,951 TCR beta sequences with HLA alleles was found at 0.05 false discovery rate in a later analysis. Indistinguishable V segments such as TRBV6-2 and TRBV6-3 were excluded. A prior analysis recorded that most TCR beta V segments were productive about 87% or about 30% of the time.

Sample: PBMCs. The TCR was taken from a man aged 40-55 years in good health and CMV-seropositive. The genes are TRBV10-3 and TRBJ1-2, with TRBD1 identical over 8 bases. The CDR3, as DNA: TGTGCCATACAGGGGGTCGGAAACTATGGCTACACCTTC. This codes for CAIQGVGNYGYTF.